One sample yielded the 24 T cell receptor beta chains listed below, sequenced in a study of blood T cell repertoires in COVID-19. Measured with immunoSEQ multiplex PCR; TCRdb has only the in-frame clones, and not every one. The table has more than 95,000 clones, about four fifths seen once. Material for sequencing was peripheral blood. The receptors stem from a man aged 60 to 75 with acute or convalescent COVID-19.

This clone has a single count. This rearrangement joins TRBV6-5 to TRBJ1-2; 9 nucleotides align to TRBD1. The CDR3 is made up of 14 amino acids. V was pared by 7 bases and J by 4 bases, with 7 bases of the junction left unmatched. Germline V gene lookup returns CDR1 MNHEY and CDR2 SVGAGI. CDR3 residues: CASTTDRGSYGYTF. The CDR3 DNA sequence: TGTGCCAGCACGACGGACAGGGGCTCCTATGGCTACACCTTC.

This clone has just a few counts. The rearrangement links TRBV11-2 to TRBJ1-1; no firm D call. Germline CDR1 is SGHAT and CDR2 is FQNNGV. With 1 base removed from V and 1 base from J, the gap between germline ends came to 4 bases. This CDR3 contains 13 residues. The CDR3 loop is CASSLGQNTEAFF. Here the CDR3 DNA reads TGTGCCAGCAGCTTAGGACAGAACACTGAAGCTTTCTTT. The variable domain in full, completed from reference TRBV11-2 and TRBJ1-1, reads EAGVAQSPRYKIIEKRQSVAFWCNPISGHATLYWYQQILGQGPKLLIQFQNNGVVDDSQLPKDRFSAERLKGVDSTLKIQPAKLEDSAVYLCASSLGQNTEAFFGQGTRLTVV.

The chain recombines TRBV10-1 with TRBJ2-1; D is unclear. V shed 2 bases and J shed 0 bases, with 8 bases lying between them. The CDR3 is 15 residues long. Germline values: CDR1 WNHNN, CDR2 SYGVQD (reference sequence). The CDR3 nucleotides read TGCGCCAGCAGTGAGGGCGGAAGCTCCTACAATGAGCAGTTCTTC. This gives the protein CASSEGGSSYNEQFF.

The chain joins TRBV5-1 to TRBJ1-5; D is perhaps TRBD1 (5 bases). V lost 0 bases, J lost 10 bases, and 14 bases lay in between. This CDR3 is 14 amino acids long. Per the germline V gene, CDR1 is SGHRS and CDR2 is YFSETQ. The CDR3 DNA is TGCGCCAGCAGCTTGGGCAGGGCGGGAGACCCCCAGCATTTT. It yields the protein CASSLGRAGDPQHF.

The CDR3 loop reads CASSIVGTGPYEQYF. The CDR3 DNA sequence: TGTGCCAGTAGTATCGTCGGGACAGGGCCCTACGAGCAGTACTTC. The genes are TRBV19 and TRBJ2-7; the match to TRBD1 covers 9 bases. The CDR3 runs to 15 residues. The germline CDR1 and CDR2 sequences are LNHDA and SQIVND (reference sequence). V lost 3 bases and J lost 2; bases outside the gene matches: 5.

For this clone: At one end the junction does not follow the germline gene, possibly because of a read error. V is TRBV18 and J is TRBJ1-3; D gene unclear. Germline CDR1 reads KGHSH; CDR2 reads LQKENI. This CDR3 has 14 amino acids. The DNA for the CDR3 is TGTGCCAGCTCACCAACGGGTCTAGGTCGACCGGGTAATTTT. Amino acids: CASSPTGLGRPGNF.

This sequence joins TRBV28 and TRBJ2-2; 7 nucleotides agree with TRBD1. The germline V gene encodes CDR1 MDHEN and CDR2 SYDVKM. V lost 5 bases, J lost 4 bases, and 7 bases stayed unmatched. The CDR3 spans 15 residues. CDR3 nucleotides: TGTGCCAGCAGTCGGGACAGTAGCTTCACCGGGGAGCTGTTTTTT. It translates to CASSRDSSFTGELFF.

J is TRBJ2-7 and V is TRBV5-1; 14 bases are a match to TRBD2. Germline CDR1 SGHRS, CDR2 YFSETQ. V was clipped by 3 bases and J by 6 bases; unmatched bases: 11. The CDR3 covers 17 residues. CDR3 loop: CASSSSYGLAGGREQYF. The CDR3 region has the DNA TGCGCCAGCAGCTCCTCTTATGGACTAGCGGGAGGCCGCGAGCAGTACTTC.

This chain uses TRBV11-2 with TRBJ2-5; 9 bases are a match to TRBD1. CDR1 SGHAT and CDR2 FQNNGV come from the germline V gene. J lost 4 bases, V lost 4 bases, and 13 bases had no gene match. The CDR3 contains 17 residues. CDR3 sequence (DNA): TGTGCCAGCAGCTCAGGAGGCGGACAGGGGTTCGGAGAGACCCAGTACTTC. This encodes CASSSGGGQGFGETQYF.

This clone came up a few times. This chain connects TRBV29-1 to TRBJ2-1, with D unresolved. Looked up from germline, CDR1 is SQVTM and CDR2 is ANQGSEA. This CDR3 spans 11 amino acids. V dropped 3 bases and J dropped 10 bases, with 10 bases sitting between them. CDR3 DNA sequence: TGCAGCGTTGAGACCAGCAGGGAGCAGTTCTTC. Translating gives CSVETSREQFF.

This clone showed up just a few times. This sequence joins TRBV2 and TRBJ1-2; D is unclear. This CDR3 contains 15 residues. V was trimmed by 1 base and J by 0 bases, leaving 9 bases between them. In germline, CDR1 is SNHLY, CDR2 FYNNEI. The CDR3 DNA reads as TGTGCCAGCAGTGAAGTTCAGATTCCTAACTATGGCTACACCTTC. Amino acid sequence: CASSEVQIPNYGYTF.

The count of this clone is one. J is TRBJ2-5 and V is TRBV2; TRBD1 matches at 9 bases. The CDR3 contains 13 residues. In germline, CDR1 is SNHLY, CDR2 FYNNEI. J gave up 5 bases and V 5 bases, and 3 bases lay outside the gene matches. The CDR3 spells CASSITGGETQYF. As DNA, the CDR3 is TGTGCCAGCAGTATTACAGGGGGCGAGACCCAGTACTTC. Variable domain in full (rest from reference TRBV2 and TRBJ2-5): EPEVTQTPSHQVTQMGQEVILRCVPISNHLYFYWYRQILGQKVEFLVSFYNNEISEKSEIFDDQFSVERPDGSNFTLKIRSTKLEDSAMYFCASSITGGETQYFGPGTRLLVL.

J is TRBJ2-7 and V is TRBV4-2; a weak D match, TRBD2 (5 bases). CDR3 length: 13 amino acids. V was trimmed by 4 bases and J by 5 bases, leaving 12 bases between them. Germline V gives CDR1 LGHNA, CDR2 YNFKEQ. CDR3 amino acids: CASSRAGEDEQYF. For the CDR3, the DNA is TGTGCCAGCAGCCGCGCGGGTGAGGACGAGCAGTACTTC.

The chain employs TRBV9 and TRBJ2-2; 10 bases align to TRBD1. V was pared by 3 bases and J by 6 bases, with 5 bases of the junction left unmatched. The CDR3 has 15 residues. Germline V lookup: CDR1 SGDLS, CDR2 YYNGEE. The CDR3 DNA is TGTGCCAGCAGCGAGCCCGACAGGGGGCCCGGGGAGCTGTTTTTT. Protein sequence: CASSEPDRGPGELFF.

The V gene is TRBV5-4, the J gene TRBJ1-1; tentatively, D is TRBD1 (5 bases). There are 13 residues in the CDR3. Germline assignment: CDR1 SGHNT and CDR2 YYREEE (reference sequence). V lost 6 bases to trimming and J lost 0 bases, with 9 bases between them. CDR3 nucleotide sequence: TGTGCCAGCATGGACAAGGTGAACACTGAAGCTTTCTTT. Translating it yields CASMDKVNTEAFF.

V usage is TRBV7-6 and J usage is TRBJ1-1, with a tentative D call TRBD1 (6 bases). The CDR3 length is 14 residues. The germline V and J ends were trimmed by 1 base and 7 bases, with 13 bases remaining between them. The germline CDR1 and CDR2 sequences are SGHVS and FNYEAQ. As DNA, the CDR3 is TGTGCCAGCAGCTTAGACAGGGAAAGGGGTGAAGCTTTCTTT. Its protein is CASSLDRERGEAFF. Using reference TRBV7-6 and TRBJ1-1 for the parts outside the CDR3, the full variable domain is GAGVSQSPRYKVTKRGQDVALRCDPISGHVSLYWYRQALGQGPEFLTYFNYEAQQDKSGLPNDRFSAERPEGSISTLTIQRTEQRDSAMYRCASSLDRERGEAFFGQGTRLTVV.

This chain joins TRBV6-6 and TRBJ1-5; D is unresolved. Trimming shortened V by 7 bases and J by 3 bases, and 16 bases separated the two germline ends. From germline, CDR1 is MNHNY and CDR2 SVGAGI (reference sequence). The CDR3 sequence is 15 residues long. The CDR3, as DNA: TGTGCCAGCACCGCGGGTGCAAGCTTCAATCAGCCCCAGCATTTT. It codes for CASTAGASFNQPQHF.

The J gene is TRBJ1-2, the V gene TRBV27; D might be TRBD1 (6 bases). The ends were cut back, 2 bases at V and 2 bases at J, with 18 bases in the middle. From germline, CDR1 is MNHEY and CDR2 SMNVEV (reference sequence). This CDR3 has 17 amino acids. The CDR3, as DNA: TGTGCCAGCAGTTTACGGGTGGCAGGGGAGAGGAACTATGGCTACACCTTC. It is translated as CASSLRVAGERNYGYTF.

This clone was found once. The chain combines TRBV5-1 with TRBJ2-1; 10 bases are a match to TRBD2. The V gene's germline CDR1 is SGHRS and CDR2 YFSETQ. With V trimmed by 4 bases and J by 0 bases, 10 bases remained unmatched. This CDR3 comprises 18 residues. CDR3 sequence reads: CASSRTGTSVSSYNEQFF. CDR3 coding DNA: TGCGCCAGCAGCCGAACCGGGACTAGCGTGAGCTCCTACAATGAGCAGTTCTTC.

V is TRBV2 and J is TRBJ1-2; TRBD1 is a possible D gene (5 bases). From germline, CDR1 is SNHLY and CDR2 FYNNEI. The CDR3 consists of 13 residues. V was pared by 3 bases and J by 7 bases, with 12 bases between. The CDR3 protein is CASSDRVISGYTF. The DNA for the CDR3 is TGTGCCAGCAGTGACAGGGTAATTAGTGGCTACACCTTC.

The chain combines TRBV7-9 with TRBJ2-3; D is possibly TRBD1 (6 bases). Germline V gives CDR1 SEHNR, CDR2 FQNEAQ (reference sequence). The CDR3 is 17 amino acids. Trimming shortened V by 5 bases and J by 6 bases, and 24 bases separated the two germline ends. The CDR3 sequence: CASSPTRGRGGEDTQYF. The CDR3 DNA reads TGTGCCAGCAGCCCAACACGGGGCAGGGGCGGTGAGGATACGCAGTATTTT. The variable domain in full, with the rest retrieved from reference TRBV7-9 and TRBJ2-3, is DTGVSQNPRHKITKRGQNVTFRCDPISEHNRLYWYRQTLGQGPEFLTYFQNEAQLEKSRLLSDRFSAERPKGSFSTLEIQRTEQGDSAMYLCASSPTRGRGGEDTQYFGPGTRLTVL.

The V gene is TRBV28, the J gene TRBJ1-2; D perhaps matches TRBD1 (6 bases). The CDR3 is made up of 15 amino acids. Germline CDR1 and CDR2: MDHEN and SYDVKM. Between the trimmed V and J ends, which lost 3 bases and 8 bases, there was a span of 19 bases. The CDR3 is CASSFGLLGQGGYTF. The CDR3, as DNA: TGTGCCAGCAGTTTCGGACTCCTTGGTCAGGGGGGCTACACCTTC.

The V call is TRBV5-1, the J call TRBJ2-3; D not certain. This CDR3 is 14 amino acids long. Germline V gene sequence: CDR1 SGHRS, CDR2 YFSETQ. Deletions cut 4 bases from V and 0 bases from J, with 9 bases between. CDR3 sequence (DNA): TGCGCCAGCAGCCCTCGACAAAGCACAGATACGCAGTATTTT. This gives the protein CASSPRQSTDTQYF.

The CDR3 sequence is CASSQGTFYEQYF. As DNA, the CDR3 is TGTGCCAGCAGCCAAGGGACTTTCTACGAGCAGTACTTC. V is TRBV5-5 and J is TRBJ2-7; possible D gene TRBD2, 6 bases. The CDR3 length is 13 residues. Trimming stripped 4 bases from V and 3 bases from J, with 11 bases between. Germline values: CDR1 SGHKS, CDR2 YYEKEE (reference sequence).